A selection of T cell receptor beta chains follows, all from one sample in a study of cytomegalovirus exposure and HLA in healthy donors. Using immunoSEQ multiplex PCR, the repertoire was profiled, and TCRdb retains in-frame clones only, with some absent. Of around 130,000 clones in the sample, 65% to 85% were seen once. Sequencing used PBMCs. Receptors originate from a boy between 10 and 17 years old in good health and CMV-seronegative. CDR3s include the opening cysteine and the closing phenylalanine or tryptophan. A D gene is named only where the DNA matches it firmly. Rows may omit the clone size; those that give it use once, few, many or a size class.

D gene | J gene | clone size | V gene | CDR3 protein | CDR3 DNA
NA | TRBJ1-1 | NA | TRBV7-8 | CASSEGVQEAFF | TGTGCCAGCAGCGAAGGGGTTCAAGAAGCTTTCTTT
NA | TRBJ2-1 | NA | TRBV4-2 | CASSQDSLSRSYNEQFF | TGTGCCAGCAGCCAAGATAGTCTCTCTCGTTCCTACAATGAGCAGTTCTTC
NA | TRBJ2-2 | NA | TRBV30 | CAWSVLGTNTGELFF | TGTGCCTGGAGTGTACTCGGGACGAACACCGGGGAGCTGTTTTTT
TRBD2 | TRBJ2-3 | NA | TRBV19 | CASSISTGTSGSNTDTQYF | TGTGCCAGTAGTATCTCCACAGGGACTAGCGGGAGTAACACAGATACGCAGTATTTT
NA | TRBJ2-2 | NA | TRBV28 | CASTRNSGELFF | TGTGCCAGCACCAGAAATTCCGGGGAGCTGTTTTTT
TRBD1 | TRBJ2-7 | NA | TRBV6-8 | CAIRTGGGEQYF | TGTGCCATCCGGACAGGGGGCGGCGAGCAGTACTTC
TRBD1 | TRBJ2-7 | NA | TRBV10-3 | CAISESRTGIPEQYF | TGTGCCATCAGTGAGTCGCGGACAGGGATCCCCGAGCAGTACTTC
NA | TRBJ2-3 | once | TRBV7-2 | CASKRGDTQYF | TGTGCCAGCAAGAGGGGGGATACGCAGTATTTT
TRBD1 | TRBJ1-2 | NA | TRBV5-1 | CASSLEDRNYGYTF | TGCGCCAGCAGCTTAGAGGACAGGAACTATGGCTACACCTTC
NA | TRBJ2-1 | NA | TRBV30 | CAWTGSAYNEQFF | TGTGCCTGGACGGGGAGTGCCTACAATGAGCAGTTCTTC
TRBD1 | TRBJ2-4 | few | TRBV29-1 | CSAEGGQGNIQYF | TGCAGCGCCGAAGGGGGACAGGGGAACATTCAGTACTTC
TRBD2 | TRBJ2-2 | NA | TRBV25-1 | CASSLAGDSGELFF | TGTGCCAGTTCTCTAGCGGGAGATTCCGGGGAGCTGTTTTTT
TRBD2 | TRBJ2-3 | NA | TRBV27 | CASSSSGTTDTQYF | TGTGCCAGCAGTTCTAGCGGGACCACAGATACGCAGTATTTT
TRBD2 | TRBJ2-7 | NA | TRBV4-1 | CASSQLRDYSYEQYF | TGCGCCAGCAGCCAACTCCGGGACTATTCCTACGAGCAGTACTTC
NA | TRBJ2-5 | NA | TRBV7-2 | CASSLGLNQETQYF | TGTGCCAGCAGCTTAGGACTAAATCAAGAGACCCAGTACTTC
TRBD2 | TRBJ2-3 | NA | TRBV5-1 | CASSLSLAGELDTQYF | TGCGCCAGCAGCTTGAGTCTAGCGGGAGAATTAGATACGCAGTATTTT
TRBD1 | TRBJ1-4 | NA | TRBV15 | CATSKPGQGTEKLFF | TGTGCCACCAGCAAACCGGGACAGGGAACTGAAAAACTGTTTTTT
TRBD1 | TRBJ2-7 | NA | TRBV5-6 | CASSWGQGAYEQYF | TGTGCCAGCAGCTGGGGACAGGGGGCCTACGAGCAGTACTTC
NA | TRBJ2-5 | NA | TRBV7-2 | CASSLDFVGRGSQETQYF | TGTGCCAGCAGCTTAGACTTCGTGGGGAGGGGGAGCCAAGAGACCCAGTACTTC
NA | TRBJ1-2 | NA | TRBV21-1 | CASSKKKGPIRQKRNYGYTF | TGTGCCAGCAGCAAAAAGAAGGGGCCTATCAGACAGAAACGTAACTATGGCTACACCTTC
TRBD1 | TRBJ2-6 | once | TRBV2 | CASRGQGISSGANVLTF | TGTGCCAGCCGTGGACAGGGGATCTCCTCTGGGGCCAACGTCCTGACTTTC
TRBD1 | TRBJ1-5 | NA | TRBV19 | CASSPGQALRQPQHF | TGTGCCAGTAGCCCGGGACAGGCCCTTCGGCAGCCCCAGCATTTT
TRBD1 | TRBJ2-7 | NA | TRBV4-1 | CASSHGGTGVPYEQYF | TGCGCCAGCAGCCATGGAGGGACAGGGGTACCCTACGAGCAGTACTTC
TRBD1 | TRBJ1-1 | NA | TRBV6-5 | CASSPWTGGNSEAFF | TGTGCCAGCAGTCCTTGGACAGGGGGCAACAGTGAAGCTTTCTTT
NA | TRBJ2-7 | NA | TRBV5-4 | CASSSSYEQYF | TGTGCCAGCAGCTCATCCTACGAGCAGTACTTC
NA | TRBJ2-3 | NA | TRBV4-3 | CASSQEVYRGAQYF | TGCGCCAGCAGCCAAGAAGTGTACCGCGGGGCGCAGTATTTT
NA | TRBJ2-6 | NA | TRBV19 | CASSSPGVSGANVLTF | TGTGCCAGTAGTTCGCCCGGGGTCTCTGGGGCCAACGTCCTGACTTTC
NA | TRBJ2-7 | NA | TRBV7-9 | CASSSSHEQYF | TGTGCCAGCAGCTCCTCCCACGAGCAGTACTTC
TRBD1 | TRBJ1-1 | NA | TRBV27 | CASSFARYRGNTEAFF | TGTGCCAGCAGTTTTGCCCGATACAGGGGGAACACTGAAGCTTTCTTT
TRBD2 | TRBJ2-3 | NA | TRBV28 | CASVAGGEYTDTQYF | TGTGCCAGCGTCGCGGGAGGGGAGTATACAGATACGCAGTATTTT
NA | TRBJ1-4 | NA | TRBV5-1 | CASSLDRVKGGEKLFF | TGCGCCAGCAGCTTAGACCGGGTCAAAGGAGGAGAAAAACTGTTTTTT
TRBD2 | TRBJ2-1 | NA | TRBV11-1 | CASSFGLAGTYNEQFF | TGTGCCAGCAGCTTTGGACTAGCGGGGACCTACAATGAGCAGTTCTTC
NA | TRBJ2-1 | NA | TRBV4-1 | CASSQGRGMSSYNEQFF | TGCGCCAGCAGCCAAGGGAGGGGCATGAGCTCCTACAATGAGCAGTTCTTC
TRBD1 | TRBJ1-4 | once | TRBV6-5 | CASSLSRDRGGEKLFF | TGTGCCAGCAGTTTGAGCCGGGACAGGGGAGGAGAAAAACTGTTTTTT
TRBD2 | TRBJ2-5 | NA | TRBV30 | CAWSVLGGPGETQYF | TGTGCCTGGAGTGTACTGGGAGGGCCTGGGGAGACCCAGTACTTC
NA | TRBJ1-2 | NA | TRBV7-9 | CASSLQAANYGYTF | TGTGCCAGCAGCTTACAGGCAGCTAACTATGGCTACACCTTC
TRBD2 | TRBJ2-1 | few | TRBV18 | CASSPVGLANNEQFF | TGTGCCAGCTCACCGGTGGGACTAGCGAACAATGAGCAGTTCTTC
TRBD1 | TRBJ1-2 | NA | TRBV5-1 | CASSFTTGEGYGYTF | TGCGCCAGCAGCTTCACGACAGGGGAGGGCTATGGCTACACCTTC
NA | TRBJ1-2 | NA | TRBV7-9 | CASSLDLTKEGYTF | TGTGCCAGCAGCTTAGATCTGACCAAGGAGGGCTACACCTTC
NA | TRBJ1-2 | NA | TRBV6-5 | CASSYNEGGYNYGYTF | TGTGCCAGCAGTTATAATGAAGGGGGTTATAACTATGGCTACACCTTC
NA | TRBJ2-7 | once | TRBV5-1 | CASSLAPGANEQYF | TGCGCCAGCAGCTTGGCTCCAGGGGCAAACGAGCAGTACTTC
NA | TRBJ2-7 | few | TRBV4-1 | CASRKDNSYEQYF | TGCGCCAGCAGGAAGGACAACTCCTACGAGCAGTACTTC
NA | TRBJ1-5 | NA | TRBV28 | CASSPSQPQHF | TGTGCCAGCAGTCCATCCCAGCCCCAGCATTTT
TRBD1 | TRBJ1-6 | NA | TRBV6-5 | CASRQGSYNSPLHF | TGTGCCAGCAGACAGGGGTCCTATAATTCACCCCTCCACTTT
TRBD2 | TRBJ2-7 | NA | TRBV29-1 | CSVAGGSLTYEQYF | TGCAGCGTTGCCGGCGGGAGCTTAACCTACGAGCAGTACTTC
NA | TRBJ1-1 | NA | TRBV30 | CAWGEPHTEAFF | TGTGCCTGGGGTGAGCCGCACACTGAAGCTTTCTTT
NA | TRBJ1-3 | once | TRBV5-1 | CASSSSTSSGNTIYF | TGCGCCAGCAGCTCTTCCACGAGCTCTGGAAACACCATATATTTT
TRBD1 | TRBJ2-5 | NA | TRBV11-2 | CASSKDRHPETQYF | TGTGCCAGCAGCAAGGACAGGCACCCAGAGACCCAGTACTTC
TRBD1 | TRBJ1-5 | NA | TRBV4-1 | CASSQALEGANQPQHF | TGCGCCAGCAGCCAAGCGCTGGAGGGGGCGAATCAGCCCCAGCATTTT
TRBD1 | TRBJ2-2 | NA | TRBV5-1 | CASSWGTGYTGELFF | TGCGCCAGCAGCTGGGGGACAGGGTACACCGGGGAGCTGTTTTTT
NA | TRBJ2-2 | once | TRBV10-3 | CAISDQGSNTGELFF | TGTGCCATCAGTGACCAGGGATCGAACACCGGGGAGCTGTTTTTT
TRBD2 | TRBJ2-7 | few | TRBV5-8 | CASSPGGRESEQYF | TGTGCCAGCAGCCCCGGGGGGAGGGAATCCGAGCAGTACTTC
NA | TRBJ2-7 | NA | TRBV7-9 | CASSSSGLGSSYEQYF | TGTGCCAGCAGCTCCTCAGGACTGGGAAGCTCCTACGAGCAGTACTTC
NA | TRBJ2-2 | NA | TRBV2 | CASQDSTGELFF | TGTGCCAGTCAGGACAGCACCGGGGAGCTGTTTTTT
TRBD1 | TRBJ1-1 | NA | TRBV4-1 | CASSQVLDRGSEAFF | TGCGCCAGCAGCCAGGTCCTTGACAGGGGAAGTGAAGCTTTCTTT